This T cell receptor (beta chain) was documented in a study of blood T cell repertoires in COVID-19. Study summary: There were acute and convalescent COVID-19 samples, and they came from the United States, Italy and Spain. T cells, B-cell-depleted T cells, or PBMCs provided the cDNA or gDNA that served as material.

Seattle-derived patients entered the study during active infection and were followed longitudinally. The data were produced by immunoSEQ multiplex PCR, yet TCRdb's version contains in-frame clones alone and is incomplete. The data hold about 210,000 clones, with 75% to 85% observed a single time. CDR1 and CDR2 (germline): SQVTM, ANQGSEA. The CDR3 is 14 residues long. J lost 7 bases, V lost 1 base, and 9 bases had no gene match. The sequence was obtained from a woman aged 70 to 79 with COVID-19, enrolled during active disease. The rearrangement links TRBV29-1 to TRBJ1-2, with 7 bases identical to TRBD1. The sequencing input was peripheral blood. The CDR3 region is CSVEGKGASLGYTF. In nucleotides, the CDR3 is TGCAGCGTTGAAGGGAAGGGGGCTTCCCTTGGCTACACCTTC.